The 31 T cell receptor beta chains below come from one sample, sequenced in a study of CD8 T cells in Susac syndrome. Random-hexamer reverse transcription was applied to 0.5 to 1 ug RNA. TCRdb reprocessed the immunoSEQ multiplex PCR reads via MiXCR and lists one record per CDR3 protein. This sample yields hundreds of thousands of distinct CDR3 sequences, of which about 94% are seen a single time; about 0.14% belongs to the top ten. Sequenced: CD4+ T cells from PBMCs. The receptors were sampled from a human donor with Susac syndrome.

The chain links TRBV19 to TRBJ1-6, with D possibly matching TRBD1 (6 bases). CDR3 length: 17 residues. The germline V gene has CDR1 LNHDA and CDR2 SQIVND (reference sequence). V gave up 5 bases and J gave up 8 bases, with 22 bases separating them. The CDR3 sequence is CASSPRLGGRIHSPLHF. CDR3 DNA: TGTGCCAGTAGTCCCCGGCTCGGGGGGCGCATTCATTCACCCCTCCACTTT.

This chain connects TRBV28 to TRBJ1-1, with 9 bases aligning to TRBD1. Germline values: CDR1 MDHEN, CDR2 SYDVKM. The CDR3 sequence is 14 residues long. The trim removed 3 bases at V and 2 bases at J, leaving 1 base unmatched. The CDR3: CASSLDRGNTEAFF. CDR3 bases: TGTGCCAGCAGTTTGGACAGGGGAAACACTGAAGCTTTCTTT.

This CDR3 is CALWGGSTDTQYF. For the CDR3, the DNA is TGTGCCTTATGGGGCGGGAGCACAGATACGCAGTATTTT. This chain connects TRBV30 to TRBJ2-3; D tentatively reads TRBD1 or TRBD2 (5 bases each). Looked up from germline, CDR1 is GTSNPN and CDR2 is SVGIG (reference sequence). This CDR3 has 13 amino acids. Trimming took 7 bases from V and 0 from J, leaving 11 bases between them.

The CDR3 protein is CASSLRRQGGKETQYF. DNA for the CDR3: TGTGCCAGCAGCCTGAGACGACAGGGAGGGAAAGAGACCCAGTACTTC. The chain carries TRBV3-1 and TRBJ2-5; TRBD1 or TRBD2 may be the D gene (7 bases each). V lost 4 bases, J lost 3 bases, and 18 bases lay in between. The CDR3 length is 16 residues. Per germline, CDR1 LGHDT and CDR2 YNNKEL (reference sequence).

The chain employs TRBV9 and TRBJ1-2, with 9 bases lining up with TRBD1. Germline loops: CDR1 SGDLS, CDR2 YYNGEE. Germline trimming cut 3 bases from V and 3 bases from J; bases unmatched to any gene: 6. CDR3 length equals 15 residues. The CDR3 DNA sequence: TGTGCCAGCAGCGCAACGGACAGGGGATACTATGGCTACACCTTC. It specifies CASSATDRGYYGYTF.

The V call is TRBV20-1, the J call TRBJ1-4; weak D call: TRBD1 (6 bases). The V gene's germline CDR1 is DFQATT and CDR2 SNEGSKA (reference sequence). Trimming took 2 bases from V and 4 from J, leaving 11 bases between them. This CDR3 is built from 14 residues. CDR3 sequence reads: CSARRGAGNEKLFF. CDR3 bases: TGCAGTGCTAGAAGGGGGGCGGGTAATGAAAAACTGTTTTTT.

The chain employs TRBV30 and TRBJ2-7; D call uncertain. This CDR3 comprises 13 residues. In germline, CDR1 is GTSNPN, CDR2 SVGIG (reference sequence). V lost 1 base, J lost 5 bases, and 12 bases lay in between. The CDR3 DNA is TGTGCCTGGAGTGCCGGAATCCCCCACGAGCAGTACTTC. Translation gives CAWSAGIPHEQYF.

The rearrangement uses TRBV9 and TRBJ2-5; D unresolved. With 0 bases removed from V and 3 bases from J, the gap between germline ends came to 9 bases. The CDR3 covers 14 residues. The germline V gene encodes CDR1 SGDLS and CDR2 YYNGEE. The CDR3 reads CASSVGFFEETQYF. The DNA for the CDR3 is TGTGCCAGCAGCGTAGGATTCTTCGAAGAGACCCAGTACTTC.

The rearrangement links TRBV18 to TRBJ1-2, with 7 bases lining up with TRBD1. The length of the CDR3 is 13 residues. V lost 6 bases to trimming and J lost 7 bases; unmatched junction nucleotides: 8. The V gene's germline CDR1 is KGHSH and CDR2 LQKENI. This chain's CDR3 is CASSPGQMGGYTF. CDR3 nucleotide sequence: TGTGCCAGCTCGCCGGGACAGATGGGTGGCTACACCTTC.

The chain recombines TRBV11-1 with TRBJ1-1; D gene ambiguous. Trimming took 4 bases from V and 11 from J, leaving 17 bases between them. Germline lookup yields CDR1 SGHAT and CDR2 FQDESV (reference sequence). The CDR3 has 13 amino acids. CDR3 in DNA: TGTGCCAGCAGCTCCCGAGGTAGTGTTGTGGCTTTCTTT. It is translated as CASSSRGSVVAFF.

CDR3 loop: CASSYASDAYEEQYF. DNA for the CDR3: TGTGCCAGCAGTTACGCGTCTGACGCCTATGAGGAGCAGTACTTC. This chain uses TRBV6-5 with TRBJ2-7; D gene uncertain. This CDR3 comprises 15 residues. Germline lookup yields CDR1 MNHEY and CDR2 SVGAGI. V lost 2 bases and J lost 7, with 18 bases in between.

In this sample, this clonotype turned up once. J is TRBJ2-5 and V is TRBV7-6, with D uncertain. The CDR3 has 13 residues. Trimming pared 1 base from V and 5 bases from J, leaving 8 bases between. CDR1 is SGHVS, CDR2 FNYEAQ, per germline. In DNA form, the CDR3 reads TGTGCCAGCAGCTTAGTAAGGCGGGAGACCCAGTACTTC. It yields the protein CASSLVRRETQYF. Variable domain in full (rest from reference TRBV7-6 and TRBJ2-5): GAGVSQSPRYKVTKRGQDVALRCDPISGHVSLYWYRQALGQGPEFLTYFNYEAQQDKSGLPNDRFSAERPEGSISTLTIQRTEQRDSAMYRCASSLVRRETQYFGPGTRLLVL.

The V gene is TRBV5-4, the J gene TRBJ2-1; tentatively, D is TRBD1 (5 bases). CDR1 and CDR2 from the germline V gene are SGHNT and YYREEE (reference sequence). V was trimmed by 4 bases and J by 11 bases, leaving 16 bases between them. This CDR3 is 13 amino acids long. CDR3 DNA sequence: TGTGCCAGCAGCACAGGAGACAGTATGAAGCAGTTCTTC. This gives the protein CASSTGDSMKQFF.

In DNA form, the CDR3 reads TGTGCCAGCAGGCCTGGAGGGGAATTTAAGGGTGCCGAGGGTGAGCAGTTCTTC. Translating it yields CASRPGGEFKGAEGEQFF. The chain combines TRBV5-4 with TRBJ2-1; D may be TRBD2 (6 bases). This CDR3 contains 18 residues. The V and J ends lost 5 bases and 9 bases respectively, with 30 bases between them. Germline CDR1 SGHNT, CDR2 YYREEE (reference sequence).

The chain has TRBV25-1 and TRBJ2-1; unclear D gene. Looked up from germline, CDR1 is MGHDK and CDR2 is SYGVNS. The CDR3 has 16 residues. V was pared by 1 base and J by 7 bases, with 17 bases between. This CDR3 reads CASSESPPLGRNEQFF. CDR3 in DNA: TGTGCCAGCAGTGAATCCCCTCCCTTGGGCAGGAATGAGCAGTTCTTC.

The chain carries TRBV5-6 and TRBJ1-6; 7 positions match TRBD1. V gave up 0 bases and J gave up 7 bases; unmatched junction bases: 7. Looked up from germline, CDR1 is SGHDT and CDR2 is YYEEEE. This CDR3 has 16 amino acids. The CDR3 coding sequence is TGTGCCAGCAGCTTGGGAAGGGGGCGACCGAATTCACCCCTCCACTTT. It is translated as CASSLGRGRPNSPLHF.

This chain links TRBV9 with TRBJ2-2; maybe TRBD2 (6 bases). Germline V gene data show CDR1 as SGDLS and CDR2 as YYNGEE. Deletions cut 3 bases from V and 8 bases from J, with 20 bases between. The CDR3 contains 16 residues. CDR3 residues: CASSAEGTAIRGELFF. The CDR3, as DNA: TGTGCCAGCAGCGCTGAAGGGACTGCTATAAGAGGGGAGCTGTTTTTT.

The chain uses TRBV4-3 and TRBJ1-2; D might be TRBD1 (5 bases). Germline CDR1 is LGHNA and CDR2 is YSLEER. V lost 4 bases and J lost 8, with 14 bases in between. CDR3 length equals 13 residues. This CDR3 reads CASSRGGWGGYTF. CDR3 bases: TGCGCCAGCAGCCGCGGGGGTTGGGGAGGCTACACCTTC.

The chain is built from TRBV20-1 and TRBJ2-3; 10 bases map to TRBD2. CDR1 DFQATT and CDR2 SNEGSKA come from the germline V gene (reference sequence). CDR3 size: 16 residues. Trimming took 4 bases from V and 4 from J; bases not matched to a gene: 11. In DNA form, the CDR3 reads TGCAGTGCTACCAAAGGACTAGCGGTATTGGCAGATACGCAGTATTTT. This encodes CSATKGLAVLADTQYF.

In its sample, this clonotype was seen a few times. This sequence joins TRBV29-1 and TRBJ1-2; TRBD1 is a possible D gene (5 bases). The CDR3 extends over 13 amino acids. Germline values: CDR1 SQVTM, CDR2 ANQGSEA. V gave up 4 bases and J gave up 0 bases, with 9 bases separating them. The CDR3 reads CSVGQGANYGYTF. The CDR3 DNA reads TGCAGCGTTGGCCAGGGAGCTAACTATGGCTACACCTTC.

This clonotype has a handful of counts. The chain combines TRBV18 with TRBJ1-3, with a tentative D call TRBD1 (5 bases). The germline V gene has CDR1 KGHSH and CDR2 LQKENI. V dropped 8 bases and J dropped 5 bases, with 13 bases sitting between them. This CDR3 has 13 amino acids. The CDR3: CASPRGNRNTIYF. CDR3 nucleotides: TGTGCCAGCCCCCGGGGGAACAGAAACACCATATATTTT.

The chain couples TRBV5-1 to TRBJ2-2; 7 bases fit TRBD1. Germline CDR1 SGHRS, CDR2 YFSETQ. V lost 0 bases and J lost 5; bases outside the gene matches: 4. This CDR3 region has 15 residues. The CDR3 region has the DNA TGCGCCAGCAGCTTGGATGGCAGGGGGACCGGGGAGCTGTTTTTT. It encodes CASSLDGRGTGELFF.

The J gene is TRBJ2-5, the V gene TRBV20-1; 8 bases map to TRBD2. This CDR3 region has 13 residues. Germline CDR1 is DFQATT and CDR2 is SNEGSKA (reference sequence). V shed 5 bases, J shed 2 bases, and the junction held 4 bases outside the gene matches. The CDR3 DNA is TGCAGTGCTCTCGGACTAGCTCAAGAGACCCAGTACTTC. Protein: CSALGLAQETQYF.

The chain has TRBV30 and TRBJ1-4, with D tentatively TRBD1 (5 bases). Per the germline V gene, CDR1 is GTSNPN and CDR2 is SVGIG (reference sequence). The CDR3 runs to 13 residues. The germline V and J ends were trimmed by 3 bases and 5 bases, with 10 bases remaining between them. The CDR3 is CAWRPGRNEKLFF. In DNA form, the CDR3 reads TGTGCCTGGAGGCCGGGACGGAATGAAAAACTGTTTTTT.

The chain combines TRBV6-5 with TRBJ2-2; 7 bases are shared with TRBD2. From germline, CDR1 is MNHEY and CDR2 SVGAGI. J gave up 3 bases and V 0 bases, and 4 bases lay outside the gene matches. The CDR3 has 16 residues. The CDR3 loop reads CASSYSGGDYTGELFF. CDR3 in DNA: TGTGCCAGCAGTTACTCGGGGGGGGATTACACCGGGGAGCTGTTTTTT.

The chain has TRBV24-1 and TRBJ2-1; no clear D gene. Looked up from germline, CDR1 is KGHDR and CDR2 is SFDVKD. The V and J ends lost 5 bases and 6 bases respectively, with 10 bases between them. This CDR3 is built from 13 residues. The CDR3 spells CATSGSTGNEQFF. The CDR3 DNA reads TGTGCCACCAGTGGCTCCACGGGCAATGAGCAGTTCTTC.

The V gene is TRBV29-1, the J gene TRBJ1-2, with D possibly TRBD1 on 6 matching bases. Germline loops: CDR1 SQVTM, CDR2 ANQGSEA. The CDR3 consists of 14 residues. V dropped 5 bases and J dropped 6 bases, with 19 bases sitting between them. The CDR3 DNA sequence: TGCAGCGTTAGATCGTCCGGGACATCACATGGCTACACCTTC. Translating it yields CSVRSSGTSHGYTF.

The chain is built from TRBV19 and TRBJ2-1, with 12 bases fitting TRBD1. Trimming cost V 4 bases and J 8 bases; bases outside gene matches: 6. The CDR3 totals 15 residues. Germline V gives CDR1 LNHDA, CDR2 SQIVND (reference sequence). The CDR3 spells CASSKGQGAIDEQFF. As DNA, the CDR3 is TGTGCCAGTAGTAAGGGACAGGGGGCCATCGATGAGCAGTTCTTC.

The genes are TRBV11-2 and TRBJ2-2; 7 bases line up with TRBD1. The V gene's germline CDR1 is SGHAT and CDR2 FQNNGV. The CDR3 spans 13 residues. With 5 bases clipped from V and 6 bases from J, the junction kept 3 bases outside the gene matches. The chain's CDR3 is CASSIDRAGELFF. Written as DNA, the CDR3 is TGTGCCAGCAGCATCGACAGGGCCGGGGAGCTGTTTTTT.

The V gene is TRBV15, the J gene TRBJ2-1, with 7 nucleotides matching TRBD1. Trimming cost V 0 bases and J 7 bases; bases outside gene matches: 6. Germline assignment: CDR1 LNHNV and CDR2 YYDKDF (reference sequence). This CDR3 is 15 amino acids long. The CDR3 sequence is CATSRDMTGMNEQFF. The CDR3, as DNA: TGTGCCACCAGCAGAGATATGACAGGGATGAATGAGCAGTTCTTC.

V and J are TRBV20-1 and TRBJ1-3; D remains unclear. Germline-derived CDR1 and CDR2 are DFQATT and SNEGSKA (reference sequence). The CDR3 is 17 amino acids. V lost 1 base to trimming and J lost 0 bases, with 16 bases between them. CDR3 sequence reads: CSARGSGGPLSGNTIYF. In nucleotides, the CDR3 is TGCAGTGCTAGAGGGTCAGGCGGGCCTCTCTCTGGAAACACCATATATTTT.